What follows are 17 T cell receptor beta chains derived from one specimen sequenced in a study of Graves' ophthalmopathy and Graves' hyperthyroidism. CDR3 regions of TCR beta were amplified from RNA transcripts. A first-round RT-PCR used HTBI primers, followed by a second-round multiplex PCR. MiXCR was run by TCRdb on the multiplex PCR reads, yielding one entry per CDR3 protein. The sample lists 40,000 to 45,000 distinct CDR3 sequences, around 52% occurring once. The sample comprised peripheral blood. The receptors derive from an adult man with Graves' ophthalmopathy.

This sequence joins TRBV7-2 and TRBJ2-1; TRBD2 might be the D (6 bases). CDR1 and CDR2 from the germline V gene are SGHTA and FQGNSA. V dropped 5 bases and J dropped 12 bases, with 23 bases sitting between them. The CDR3 runs to 15 residues. The CDR3 protein is CASSRGGAGADTQFF. CDR3 in DNA: TGTGCCAGCAGCCGCGGAGGGGCCGGGGCAGATACGCAGTTCTTC.

A word on this clonotype: An end of the junction differs from the germline gene, which may be a read error. CDR3 in DNA: TGTGCCGCCAGCAGCTACGCCGGGACTAGCGGCTACGAGCAGTACTTC. As protein: CAASSYAGTSGYEQYF. This chain joins TRBV15 and TRBJ2-7, with 11 nucleotides matching TRBD2. Germline V gene data show CDR1 as LNHNV and CDR2 as YYDKDF (reference sequence). The CDR3 has 16 residues.

The chain employs TRBV30 and TRBJ1-6; unclear D gene. The ends were cut back, 1 base at V and 0 bases at J, with 10 bases in the middle. The CDR3 spans 16 residues. CDR1 and CDR2 from the germline V gene are GTSNPN and SVGIG (reference sequence). Here the CDR3 DNA reads TGTGCCTGGAGTGGGCAGGATGGCTCCTATAATTCACCCCTCCACTTT. Residues: CAWSGQDGSYNSPLHF. Full variable domain (rest looked up from reference TRBV30 and TRBJ1-6): SQTIHQWPATLVQPVGSPLSLECTVEGTSNPNLYWYRQAAGRGLQLLFYSVGIGQISSEVPQNLSASRPQDRQFILSSKKLLLSDSGFYLCAWSGQDGSYNSPLHFGNGTRLTVT.

The CDR3 DNA reads TGTGCCAGTAGGCAGGGTGAAAAACTGTTTTTT. Translating gives CASRQGEKLFF. This sequence joins TRBV19 and TRBJ1-4; D is possibly TRBD1 (5 bases). Germline V gene lookup returns CDR1 LNHDA and CDR2 SQIVND (reference sequence). CDR3 size: 11 residues. Trimming took off 6 bases at V and 7 bases at J, with 6 bases between the two ends.

This clonotype was seen repeatedly, ten times or more. This chain uses TRBV30 with TRBJ2-7; D is unclear. V shed 0 bases and J shed 4 bases, with 4 bases lying between them. Germline CDR1 GTSNPN, CDR2 SVGIG (reference sequence). This CDR3 has 11 amino acids. The DNA for the CDR3 is TGTGCCTGGAGTGTAAGGTACGAGCAGTACTTC. Its translation is CAWSVRYEQYF.

The rearrangement uses TRBV12-3 or TRBV12-4 and TRBJ2-7; 11 bases are a match to TRBD2. The end of the DNA is better explained by TRBJ2-5, so the J call may be wrong. The CDR3 sequence is 14 residues long. DNA for the CDR3: TGTGCCAGCGGTACTAGCGGGAGTAGTGGGACCCAGTACTTC. This sequence encodes CASGTSGSSGTQYF.

This clonotype was counted only a few times. The rearrangement links TRBV3-2 to TRBJ2-5; the D call TRBD1 from the table was never checked on the DNA. TRBV3-2 is a listed pseudogene. The CDR3 totals 17 residues. The CDR3 DNA sequence: TGTGCCAGCAGCCAAGATCAGCAGGACAGGGGGCAAGAGACCCAGTACTTC. Amino acids: CASSQDQQDRGQETQYF.

This sequence joins TRBV9 and TRBJ2-7; D might be TRBD2 (5 bases). From germline, CDR1 is SGDLS and CDR2 YYNGEE. The V end lost 0 bases, the J end lost 2 bases, and 12 bases lay between the germline ends. The CDR3 covers 15 residues. The CDR3 nucleotides are TGTGCCAGCAGCGTAGATGAGCGGACTGCCTACGAGCAGTACTTC. This gives the protein CASSVDERTAYEQYF.

This clonotype was picked up many times. The CDR3 spells CSASLGQGAHEQYF. For the CDR3, the DNA is TGCAGTGCTAGTTTGGGGCAGGGGGCCCACGAGCAGTACTTC. The gene calls are TRBV20-1 and TRBJ2-7; TRBD1 matches at 8 bases. Germline values: CDR1 DFQATT, CDR2 SNEGSKA (reference sequence). The CDR3 is 14 amino acids. Trimming cost V 3 bases and J 5 bases; bases outside gene matches: 9.

This clonotype showed up many times. The chain couples TRBV27 to TRBJ2-7; D is perhaps TRBD2 (5 bases). Germline assignment: CDR1 MNHEY and CDR2 SMNVEV (reference sequence). Trimming left V 5 bases short and J 3 bases short, with 14 bases between. The CDR3 consists of 14 residues. The CDR3 is CASSLAHDYYEQYF. The DNA for the CDR3 is TGTGCCAGCAGTCTAGCACATGACTACTACGAGCAGTACTTC.

V usage is TRBV20-1 and J usage is TRBJ2-1; 9 bases are shared with TRBD2. Germline assignment: CDR1 DFQATT and CDR2 SNEGSKA (reference sequence). The CDR3 contains 15 residues. V gave up 5 bases and J gave up 6 bases; unmatched junction bases: 11. CDR3 DNA: TGCAGTGCTCACCGCGGGGGGGCCTTGACCAATGAGCAGTTCTTC. Translated: CSAHRGGALTNEQFF.

The sample holds a few counts of this clonotype. The chain uses TRBV18 and TRBJ2-3, with TRBD1 as a possible D gene (6 bases). This CDR3 spans 19 amino acids. Germline V lookup: CDR1 KGHSH, CDR2 LQKENI. V shed 4 bases and J shed 0 bases, with 23 bases lying between them. CDR3 coding DNA: TGTGCCAGCTCACGAATCCAGGGGACGCAACGGGGTAGCACAGATACGCAGTATTTT. This sequence encodes CASSRIQGTQRGSTDTQYF.

The J gene is TRBJ1-4, the V gene TRBV7-9, with D hard to call. Trimming left V 5 bases short and J 7 bases short, with 26 bases between. Germline loops: CDR1 SEHNR, CDR2 FQNEAQ (reference sequence). The CDR3 spans 18 residues. The chain's CDR3 is CASSPPVEHTTNGEKLFF. The CDR3 coding sequence is TGTGCCAGCAGCCCTCCTGTGGAACACACCACTAATGGTGAAAAACTGTTTTTT.

V is TRBV10-1 and J is TRBJ1-6; D is unclear. Trimming shortened V by 7 bases and J by 0 bases, and 28 bases separated the two germline ends. This CDR3 comprises 21 residues. Per the germline V gene, CDR1 is WNHNN and CDR2 is SYGVQD (reference sequence). CDR3 DNA sequence: TGCGCCAGCACCACACCTCTCAAGCCTCTGCAGCTGTGCTCCTATAATTCACCCCTCCACTTT. Amino acids: CASTTPLKPLQLCSYNSPLHF.

In its sample, this clonotype was seen many times. The rearrangement links TRBV7-6 to TRBJ1-3, with D perhaps matching TRBD1 (6 bases). This CDR3 is 15 amino acids long. The germline V gene has CDR1 SGHVS and CDR2 FNYEAQ. V shed 5 bases and J shed 3 bases, with 14 bases lying between them. CDR3 protein: CASSPVGGFGNTIYF. CDR3 nucleotide sequence: TGTGCCAGCAGCCCCGTAGGGGGGTTTGGAAACACCATATATTTT.

The chain links TRBV20-1 to TRBJ1-5; 9 nucleotides agree with TRBD1. The J segment lost 11 bases and the V segment lost 5 bases, leaving 7 bases of the junction unmatched. CDR3 length: 12 amino acids. The germline CDR1 and CDR2 sequences are DFQATT and SNEGSKA (reference sequence). Written as DNA, the CDR3 is TGCAGTGCTCAACAGGGGGCAGAGACCCAGCATTTT. As protein: CSAQQGAETQHF.

This chain links TRBV5-4 with TRBJ2-5; 11 positions match TRBD2. CDR1 and CDR2 from the germline V gene are SGHNT and YYREEE (reference sequence). This CDR3 contains 16 residues. Trimming removed 4 bases from V and 2 bases from J; junction bases left unmatched: 7. As DNA, the CDR3 is TGTGCCAGCAGCCAACCCCGGACTAGCGGGCAAGAGACCCAGTACTTC. This gives the protein CASSQPRTSGQETQYF. The entire variable domain, with the rest obtained from reference TRBV5-4 and TRBJ2-5, is as follows: ETGVTQSPTHLIKTRGQQVTLRCSSQSGHNTVSWYQQALGQGPQFIFQYYREEENGRGNFPPRFSGLQFPNYSSELNVNALELDDSALYLCASSQPRTSGQETQYFGPGTRLLVL.